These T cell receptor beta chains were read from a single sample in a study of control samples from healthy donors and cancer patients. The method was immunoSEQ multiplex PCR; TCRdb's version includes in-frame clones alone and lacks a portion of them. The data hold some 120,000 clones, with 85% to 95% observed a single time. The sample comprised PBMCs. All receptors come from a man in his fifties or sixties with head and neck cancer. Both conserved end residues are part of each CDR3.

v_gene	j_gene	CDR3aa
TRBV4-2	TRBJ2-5	CASSRGTGETQYF
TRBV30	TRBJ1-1	CASTSLRPNTEAFF
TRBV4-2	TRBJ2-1	CASSQEGRGGPYNEQFF
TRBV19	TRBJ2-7	CASRGRLGGEQYF
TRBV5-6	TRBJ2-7	CASSSPTSGGYEQYF
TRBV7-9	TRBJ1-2	CASSFPRGGYTF
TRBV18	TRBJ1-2	CASSADTGNYGYTF
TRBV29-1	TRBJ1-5	CSVSTGDQPQHF
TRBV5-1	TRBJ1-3	CASSRDRTGNTIYF
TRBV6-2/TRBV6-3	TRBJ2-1	CASSSNRLARYNEQFF
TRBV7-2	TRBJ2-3	CASSLVGNTQYF